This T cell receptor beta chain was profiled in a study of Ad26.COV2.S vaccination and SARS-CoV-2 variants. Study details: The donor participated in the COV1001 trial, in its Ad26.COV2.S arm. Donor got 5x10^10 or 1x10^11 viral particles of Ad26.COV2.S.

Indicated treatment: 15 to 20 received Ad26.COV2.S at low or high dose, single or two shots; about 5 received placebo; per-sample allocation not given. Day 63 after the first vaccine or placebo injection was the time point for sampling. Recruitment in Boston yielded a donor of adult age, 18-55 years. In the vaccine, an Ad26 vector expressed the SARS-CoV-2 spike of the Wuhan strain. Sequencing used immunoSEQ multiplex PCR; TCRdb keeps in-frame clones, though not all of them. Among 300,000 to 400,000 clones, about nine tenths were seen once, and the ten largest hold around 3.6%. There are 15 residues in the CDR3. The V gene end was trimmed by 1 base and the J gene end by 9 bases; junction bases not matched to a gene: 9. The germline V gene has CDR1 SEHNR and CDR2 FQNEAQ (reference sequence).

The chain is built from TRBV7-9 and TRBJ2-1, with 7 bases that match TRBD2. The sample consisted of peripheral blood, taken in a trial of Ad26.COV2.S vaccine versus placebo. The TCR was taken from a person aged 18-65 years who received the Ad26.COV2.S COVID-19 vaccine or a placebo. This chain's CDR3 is CASSLGASGAGEQFF. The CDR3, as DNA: TGTGCCAGCAGCTTAGGGGCTAGCGGTGCTGGTGAGCAGTTCTTC.